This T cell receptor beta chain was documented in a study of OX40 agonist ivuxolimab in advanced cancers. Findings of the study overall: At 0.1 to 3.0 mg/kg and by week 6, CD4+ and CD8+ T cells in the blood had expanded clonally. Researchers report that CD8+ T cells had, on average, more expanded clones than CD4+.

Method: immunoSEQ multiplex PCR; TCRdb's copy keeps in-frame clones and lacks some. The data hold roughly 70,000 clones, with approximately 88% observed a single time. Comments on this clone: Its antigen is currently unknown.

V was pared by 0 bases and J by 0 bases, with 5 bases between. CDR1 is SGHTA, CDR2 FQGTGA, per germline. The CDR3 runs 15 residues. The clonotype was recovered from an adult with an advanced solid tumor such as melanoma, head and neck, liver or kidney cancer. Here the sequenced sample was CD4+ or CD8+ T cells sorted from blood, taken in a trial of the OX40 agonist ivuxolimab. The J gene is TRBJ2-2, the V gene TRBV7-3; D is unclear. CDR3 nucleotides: TGTGCCAGCAGCTTAACAGGGTCGAACACCGGGGAGCTGTTTTTT. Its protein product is CASSLTGSNTGELFF.